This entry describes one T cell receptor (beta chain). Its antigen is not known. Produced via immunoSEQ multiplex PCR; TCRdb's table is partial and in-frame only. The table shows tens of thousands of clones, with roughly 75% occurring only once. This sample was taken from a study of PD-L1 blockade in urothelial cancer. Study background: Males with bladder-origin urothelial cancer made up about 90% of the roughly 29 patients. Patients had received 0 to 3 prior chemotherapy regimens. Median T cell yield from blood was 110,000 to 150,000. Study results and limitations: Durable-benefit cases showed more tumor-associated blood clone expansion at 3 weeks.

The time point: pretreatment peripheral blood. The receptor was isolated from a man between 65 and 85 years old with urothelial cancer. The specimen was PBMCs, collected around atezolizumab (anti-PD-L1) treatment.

The CDR3 DNA reads TGTGCCAGCAGCGGACAGGGGCGTACCGGGGAGCTGTTTTTT. Translation gives CASSGQGRTGELFF. This chain joins TRBV6-6 and TRBJ2-2, with 9 bases identical to TRBD1. The junction had 4 bases not matched to a gene; V was cut back by 6 bases and J by 5 bases. This CDR3 region has 14 residues. Germline lookup yields CDR1 MNHNY and CDR2 SVGAGI (reference sequence).